This is a list of T cell receptor beta chains from one sample in a study of blood T cell repertoires in COVID-19. Assay: immunoSEQ multiplex PCR; the TCRdb copy retains only in-frame clones and omits some. The sample records approximately 120,000 clones, approximately 85% being singletons. Material: peripheral blood. All receptors derive from a man aged 25 to 45 with COVID-19, enrolled during active disease. Both conserved end residues are part of each CDR3. D genes are given only for firm matches. Only part of the rows carry a size: once, few, many, or a class if the clone is expanded.

TRBD2 | - | TRBJ2-3 | TRBV28 | CASSSLAGGPSTDTQYF | TGTGCCAGCAGTTCTTTAGCGGGGGGGCCTAGCACAGATACGCAGTATTTT
TRBD1 | - | TRBJ1-1 | TRBV4-1 | CASSQEGTGVTRNTEAFF | TGCGCCAGCAGCCAAGAGGGGACAGGGGTGACGAGGAACACTGAAGCTTTCTTT
TRBD1 | - | TRBJ1-1 | TRBV7-3 | CASSPEGQLNTEAFF | TGTGCCAGCAGCCCAGAGGGACAGTTGAACACTGAAGCTTTCTTT
- | - | TRBJ2-5 | TRBV7-8 | CASSLGGLKETQYF | TGTGCCAGCAGCTTAGGCGGACTAAAAGAGACCCAGTACTTC
- | many | TRBJ2-3 | TRBV5-1 | CASSFNQGSTQYF | TGCGCCAGCAGCTTTAACCAGGGGAGTACGCAGTATTTT
TRBD1 | - | TRBJ1-2 | TRBV5-5 | CASSSPGTGSYGYTF | TGTGCCAGCAGCAGTCCCGGGACAGGGTCCTATGGCTACACCTTC
- | many | TRBJ1-2 | TRBV4-2 | CASSQAGRAANYGYTF | TGTGCCAGCAGCCAGGCGGGGCGAGCGGCTAACTATGGCTACACCTTC
TRBD2 | - | TRBJ2-1 | TRBV6-5 | CASSYLAGGPSEQFF | TGTGCCAGCAGTTACTTAGCGGGAGGGCCTAGTGAGCAGTTCTTC
TRBD1 | - | TRBJ1-5 | TRBV19 | CASSIGLRGYSNQPQHF | TGTGCCAGTAGTATAGGCCTCAGGGGGTATAGCAATCAGCCCCAGCATTTT
TRBD2 | - | TRBJ2-1 | TRBV7-9 | CASSLYSGTNEQFF | TGTGCCAGCAGCTTATACAGCGGGACGAATGAGCAGTTCTTC
- | - | TRBJ1-1 | TRBV7-3 | CASSGEGSAEAFF | TGTGCCAGCAGCGGGGAGGGAAGCGCTGAAGCTTTCTTT
TRBD1 | - | TRBJ2-3 | TRBV5-6 | CASSLGDRVDSTQYF | TGTGCCAGCAGCTTGGGGGACAGGGTTGATAGTACGCAGTATTTT
TRBD1 | many | TRBJ1-1 | TRBV12-5 | CASGTQRGRPTEAFF | TGTGCTAGTGGTACTCAAAGGGGGCGCCCCACTGAAGCTTTCTTT
- | - | TRBJ1-5 | TRBV5-6 | CASSLNRVVNQPQHF | TGTGCCAGCAGCTTAAACCGGGTAGTCAATCAGCCCCAGCATTTT
- | - | TRBJ1-2 | TRBV19 | CASREQGGTNYGYTF | TGTGCCAGTAGAGAACAGGGTGGAACTAACTATGGCTACACCTTC
TRBD1 | - | TRBJ2-5 | TRBV2 | CASSKRQGEETQYF | TGTGCCAGCAGTAAACGACAGGGAGAAGAGACCCAGTACTTC
- | - | TRBJ1-5 | TRBV5-8 | CASSSADRNQPQHF | TGTGCCAGCAGCTCCGCGGACAGAAATCAGCCCCAGCATTTT
- | - | TRBJ1-1 | TRBV14 | CASSRQAGGNEAFF | TGTGCCAGCAGCAGACAGGCTGGGGGCAATGAAGCTTTCTTT
TRBD1 | once | TRBJ1-5 | TRBV20-1 | CSASRPRQGGDQPQHF | TGCAGTGCTAGTAGGCCCCGACAGGGGGGTGATCAGCCCCAGCATTTT
- | once | TRBJ2-3 | TRBV21-1 | CASSKTEDTQYF | TGTGCCAGCAGCAAAACTGAAGATACGCAGTATTTT
TRBD2 | - | TRBJ2-2 | TRBV29-1 | CSVGLAGGPGGGELFF | TGCAGCGTAGGACTAGCGGGAGGGCCGGGAGGCGGGGAGCTGTTTTTT
- | few | TRBJ2-5 | TRBV27 | CASSFLGKAQETQYF | TGTGCCAGCAGTTTTCTCGGGAAGGCTCAAGAGACCCAGTACTTC
TRBD2 | - | TRBJ2-1 | TRBV23-1 | CASRPPGGEMLYNEQFF | TGCGCCAGCAGACCCCCGGGGGGGGAAATGCTCTACAATGAGCAGTTCTTC
TRBD2 | once | TRBJ2-1 | TRBV9 | CASSVGTSGGARDEQFF | TGTGCCAGCAGCGTAGGGACTAGCGGGGGGGCCCGTGATGAGCAGTTCTTC
TRBD1 | once | TRBJ1-1 | TRBV11-2 | CASTLGGPNANTEAFF | TGTGCCAGCACCTTAGGGGGCCCTAATGCGAACACTGAAGCTTTCTTT
TRBD2 | - | TRBJ2-3 | TRBV5-1 | CASATGGASTDTQYF | TGCGCCAGCGCCACCGGGGGGGCTAGCACAGATACGCAGTATTTT
TRBD1 | - | TRBJ1-6 | TRBV30 | CAWKLGQVNSPLHF | TGTGCCTGGAAATTAGGACAGGTTAATTCACCCCTCCACTTT
- | - | TRBJ2-3 | TRBV5-1 | CASSLQGLADTQYF | TGCGCCAGCAGCTTGCAGGGGCTGGCAGATACGCAGTATTTT
- | - | TRBJ1-5 | TRBV30 | CAWSPDSPEYSNQPQHF | TGTGCCTGGAGCCCGGACAGTCCCGAATATAGCAATCAGCCCCAGCATTTT
- | - | TRBJ1-6 | TRBV5-1 | CASSLAPSGGNNSPLHF | TGCGCCAGCAGCTTGGCACCCTCCGGAGGGAATAATTCACCCCTCCACTTT
TRBD1 | - | TRBJ1-1 | TRBV5-1 | CASSLGQGRTEAFF | TGCGCCAGCAGCCTAGGACAGGGTAGAACTGAAGCTTTCTTT
- | - | TRBJ2-2 | TRBV10-3 | CAISERAPGELFF | TGTGCCATCAGTGAGAGAGCACCCGGGGAGCTGTTTTTT
TRBD1 | - | TRBJ1-6 | TRBV6-2/TRBV6-3 | CASSYVAGGPSSYNSPLHF | TGTGCCAGCAGTTACGTCGCAGGGGGTCCGAGCTCCTATAATTCACCCCTCCACTTT